A selection of T cell receptor beta chains follows, all from one sample in a study of blood T cell repertoires in COVID-19. TCRdb's table, derived via immunoSEQ multiplex PCR, lists solely in-frame clones and lacks some. The sample lists 20,000 or so clones, approximately 85% occurring once. Sequencing was carried out using peripheral blood. The receptors come from a man older than 75 with acute or convalescent COVID-19. Each CDR3 is given with its conserved first and last residue. A D gene is named only where the DNA matches it firmly. Not all rows give a size; the values are once, few, many and, for expanded clones, a class.

TRBJ1-2 | TRBV7-2 | - | few | CASSLENSYGYTF | TGTGCCAGCAGCTTAGAGAACTCCTATGGCTACACCTTC
TRBJ1-1 | TRBV2 | - | once | CASSAITEAFF | TGTGCCAGCAGTGCAATCACTGAAGCTTTCTTT
TRBJ2-1 | TRBV4-1 | TRBD2 | once | CASSRQLAGGMDEQFF | TGCGCCAGCAGCCGCCAACTAGCGGGGGGCATGGATGAGCAGTTCTTC
TRBJ1-1 | TRBV5-1 | - | - | CASSLGVKAFF | TGCGCCAGCAGCTTAGGGGTGAAAGCTTTCTTT
TRBJ2-3 | TRBV5-4 | - | - | CASSGPLEWPPDTQYF | TGTGCCAGCAGCGGGCCTTTGGAATGGCCTCCAGATACGCAGTATTTT
TRBJ2-7 | TRBV3-1/TRBV3-2 | TRBD1 | - | CASSGRTGLIYEQYF | TGTGCCAGCAGCGGTAGGACAGGGCTTATCTACGAGCAGTACTTC
TRBJ2-1 | TRBV6-6 | - | - | CASKGGAYNEQFF | TGTGCCAGCAAGGGAGGAGCGTACAATGAGCAGTTCTTC
TRBJ1-2 | TRBV4-1 | - | - | CASSQAATSVYGYTF | TGCGCCAGCAGCCAAGCCGCTACGTCGGTCTATGGCTACACCTTC
TRBJ2-3 | TRBV24-1 | TRBD2 | - | CATSVASGGARTDTQYF | TGTGCCACCAGTGTCGCTAGCGGGGGGGCTCGCACAGATACGCAGTATTTT
TRBJ2-1 | TRBV3-1/TRBV3-2 | TRBD1 | - | CASSPTGGNYNEQFF | TGTGCCAGCAGCCCGACAGGGGGCAACTACAATGAGCAGTTCTTC
TRBJ1-6 | TRBV9 | - | - | CASSVGGSYRVDSPLHF | TGTGCCAGCAGCGTAGGAGGGAGCTACAGGGTCGATTCACCCCTCCACTTT
TRBJ2-3 | TRBV29-1 | TRBD2 | - | CSVFRLAGVRDTQYF | TGCAGCGTCTTCAGACTAGCGGGGGTAAGAGATACGCAGTATTTT
TRBJ1-5 | TRBV6-2/TRBV6-3 | TRBD1 | - | CASSYSRQGGSNQPQHF | TGTGCCAGCAGTTACTCGAGACAGGGCGGGAGCAATCAGCCCCAGCATTTT
TRBJ2-3 | TRBV7-2 | - | - | CASSLSGLGTDTQYF | TGTGCCAGCAGCTTGTCGGGACTCGGCACAGATACGCAGTATTTT
TRBJ2-3 | TRBV4-3 | - | - | CASSQERADTQYF | TGCGCCAGCAGCCAAGAACGAGCAGATACGCAGTATTTT
TRBJ1-1 | TRBV19 | - | - | CASSAINRESTEAFF | TGTGCCAGTAGTGCAATCAACAGGGAGTCCACTGAAGCTTTCTTT
TRBJ2-7 | TRBV27 | - | - | CASSKTGDEQYF | TGTGCCAGCAGTAAGACAGGCGACGAGCAGTACTTC
TRBJ1-4 | TRBV30 | - | - | CAWQATEKLFF | TGTGCCTGGCAGGCCACGGAAAAACTGTTTTTT
TRBJ1-1 | TRBV11-2 | TRBD1 | - | CASSRIGQVETEAFF | TGTGCCAGCAGCCGAATCGGACAGGTAGAGACTGAAGCTTTCTTT
TRBJ2-7 | TRBV6-5 | - | - | CASTREGYSYEQYF | TGTGCCAGCACCAGAGAGGGATACTCCTACGAGCAGTACTTC
TRBJ2-6 | TRBV28 | - | - | CASSTRGWQDFLVAGANVLTF | TGTGCCAGCAGCACCCGGGGGTGGCAGGACTTTCTAGTTGCCGGGGCCAACGTCCTGACTTTC
TRBJ1-6 | TRBV12-3/TRBV12-4 | - | - | CASSPDRASPLHF | TGTGCCAGCAGTCCAGACAGAGCCTCACCCCTCCACTTT
TRBJ1-1 | TRBV5-1 | TRBD1 | - | CASSEGQANTEAFF | TGCGCCAGCAGCGAGGGACAGGCGAACACTGAAGCTTTCTTT
TRBJ2-5 | TRBV11-2 | TRBD2 | - | CASSFELGGGETQYF | TGTGCCAGCAGCTTCGAATTGGGCGGGGGAGAGACCCAGTACTTC
TRBJ1-6 | TRBV5-8 | - | - | CASILGTGSSYNSPLHF | TGTGCCAGCATCTTGGGGACGGGAAGCTCCTATAATTCACCCCTCCACTTT
TRBJ2-3 | TRBV30 | TRBD2 | - | CAWSVRRGGTDTQYF | TGTGCCTGGAGTGTACGGCGGGGGGGCACAGATACGCAGTATTTT
TRBJ1-2 | TRBV4-1 | - | - | CASSLNQNNYGYTF | TGCGCCAGCAGCCTCAACCAGAATAACTATGGCTACACCTTC
TRBJ2-5 | TRBV6-5 | - | once | CASTPVGGETQYF | TGTGCCAGCACCCCGGTGGGGGGAGAGACCCAGTACTTC
TRBJ2-3 | TRBV5-1 | TRBD2 | few | CASSFSGGGDTQYF | TGCGCCAGCAGCTTTAGCGGGGGAGGGGATACGCAGTATTTT
TRBJ2-3 | TRBV5-4 | - | - | CASSHKTGVDTQYF | TGTGCCAGCAGTCACAAAACGGGGGTAGATACGCAGTATTTT
TRBJ2-7 | TRBV7-2 | - | - | CASSLQGTSIYEQYF | TGTGCCAGCAGCTTACAAGGGACATCCATCTACGAGCAGTACTTC
TRBJ2-3 | TRBV4-3 | - | - | CASSQGAASSTDTQYF | TGCGCCAGCAGCCAAGGCGCGGCGTCTAGCACAGATACGCAGTATTTT
TRBJ1-3 | TRBV7-9 | - | - | CASSLNAMKNTIYF | TGTGCCAGCAGCTTAAACGCTATGAAAAACACCATATATTTT
TRBJ2-1 | TRBV7-2 | TRBD2 | - | CASSLRTSGGPYNEQFF | TGTGCCAGCAGCTTACGGACTAGCGGGGGGCCTTACAATGAGCAGTTCTTC